The rows below give T cell receptor beta chains drawn from one sample of a study of CD8 T cells in Susac syndrome. TCRdb re-called the immunoSEQ multiplex PCR reads with MiXCR, one entry per CDR3 protein. The table shows around 130,000 distinct CDR3 sequences, with 75% to 90% occurring only once. The specimen sequenced was CD8+ T cells from PBMCs. Receptors were obtained from a human donor with multiple sclerosis. Both conserved end residues are part of each CDR3. The D gene is left open where the match is weak. Where a row states a size, it is once, few, many or the class of an expanded clone; other rows omit it.

>TRBV4-1|NA|TRBJ1-2|NA
CASSQDVRGGMHGYTF
TGCGCCAGCAGCCAAGATGTCAGGGGAGGTATGCATGGCTACACCTTC
>TRBV27|NA|TRBJ1-2|NA
CASSRGGDGYTF
TGTGCCAGCAGCAGGGGAGGGGATGGCTACACCTTC
>TRBV6-6|NA|TRBJ2-1|NA
CASSWDSEEQFF
TGTGCCAGCAGCTGGGACTCGGAGGAGCAGTTCTTC
>TRBV12-3/TRBV12-4|NA|TRBJ2-1|NA
CASTAGSYNEQFF
TGTGCCAGCACGGCGGGCTCCTACAATGAGCAGTTCTTC
>TRBV6-1|TRBD1|TRBJ2-3|few
CASLTGANTQYF
TGTGCCTCCCTTACAGGGGCGAATACGCAGTATTTT
>TRBV11-2|TRBD1|TRBJ2-1|NA
CASSFRPGTGFYNEQFF
TGTGCCAGCAGCTTTCGTCCGGGGACAGGATTCTACAATGAGCAGTTCTTC
>TRBV11-2|TRBD2|TRBJ2-1|NA
CASSSSREWWGNEQFF
TGTGCCAGCAGCTCTTCGCGGGAGTGGTGGGGTAATGAGCAGTTCTTC
>TRBV6-1|NA|TRBJ1-1|few
CASSESGGNTEAFF
TGTGCCAGCAGTGAAAGCGGGGGGAACACTGAAGCTTTCTTT
>TRBV24-1|NA|TRBJ2-2|NA
CATGQGSHGELFF
TGTGCCACCGGGCAGGGCAGTCACGGGGAGCTGTTTTTT
>TRBV19|TRBD2|TRBJ2-2|NA
CASSIVAGGSGELFF
TGTGCCAGTAGTATTGTAGCGGGAGGTTCCGGGGAGCTGTTTTTT
>TRBV5-6|NA|TRBJ1-3|NA
CASSRGLGGYTIYF
TGTGCCAGCAGCCGGGGCCTGGGGGGATACACCATATATTTT
>TRBV27|NA|TRBJ1-2|NA
CASSLLGGAPNYGYTF
TGTGCCAGCAGTTTATTGGGCGGTGCACCTAACTATGGCTACACCTTC
>TRBV5-8|NA|TRBJ2-1|NA
CASSLRLVEQFF
TGTGCCAGCAGCCTCCGACTCGTGGAGCAGTTCTTC
>TRBV27|NA|TRBJ1-2|NA
CASRQNALNRGYTF
TGTGCCAGCAGGCAGAATGCACTGAACAGAGGCTACACCTTC
>TRBV7-9|NA|TRBJ1-5|NA
CASSPPGNQPQHF
TGTGCCAGCAGCCCCCCGGGCAATCAGCCCCAGCATTTT
>TRBV2|TRBD1|TRBJ1-2|NA
CASSEAPSGGKTLYGYTF
TGTGCCAGCAGTGAAGCTCCGTCAGGGGGCAAAACTCTCTATGGCTACACCTTC
>TRBV3-1|NA|TRBJ1-6|NA
CASSVHRLQGNNSPLHF
TGTGCCAGCAGCGTACACCGCCTGCAGGGTAATAATTCACCCCTCCACTTT
>TRBV19|NA|TRBJ1-1|NA
CASKITGNTEAFF
TGTGCCAGTAAGATTACAGGGAACACTGAAGCTTTCTTT
>TRBV30|TRBD1|TRBJ1-1|NA
CAWSARGRIEAFF
TGTGCCTGGAGTGCCAGGGGGAGAATTGAAGCTTTCTTT
>TRBV4-1|NA|TRBJ2-7|few
CASSPRHLSYEQYF
TGCGCCAGCAGCCCTCGACACTTATCCTACGAGCAGTACTTC
>TRBV29-1|NA|TRBJ1-2|NA
CSVSNSRPRDGYTF
TGCAGCGTTTCTAACTCGCGCCCAAGGGACGGCTACACCTTC
>TRBV3-1|TRBD2|TRBJ2-1|NA
CASSWEGNEQFF
TGTGCCAGCAGCTGGGAGGGCAATGAGCAGTTCTTC
>TRBV27|TRBD2|TRBJ2-7|few
CASSSSGDYYEQYF
TGTGCCAGCAGTTCTAGCGGGGATTACTACGAGCAGTACTTC
>TRBV5-4|TRBD2|TRBJ2-3|few
CASSQRGANTDTQYF
TGTGCCAGCAGCCAGCGGGGGGCCAACACAGATACGCAGTATTTT
>TRBV27|NA|TRBJ1-1|NA
CASSFRGFNTEAFF
TGTGCCAGCAGTTTTCGGGGATTCAACACTGAAGCTTTCTTT
>TRBV12-5|TRBD2|TRBJ2-1|NA
CASGFIPLAGGPGNEQFF
TGTGCTAGTGGTTTTATTCCTTTAGCGGGAGGGCCTGGCAATGAGCAGTTCTTC
>TRBV5-1|NA|TRBJ1-4|few
CASSWMGQGREKLFF
TGCGCCAGCAGCTGGATGGGACAAGGGAGGGAAAAACTGTTTTTT
>TRBV30|NA|TRBJ2-7|few
CAWSVDVPSEQYF
TGTGCCTGGAGTGTAGATGTTCCCTCCGAGCAGTACTTC
>TRBV27|NA|TRBJ1-6|NA
CASSLPGSPLHF
TGTGCCAGCAGTTTACCGGGTTCACCCCTCCACTTT
>TRBV6-1|NA|TRBJ2-7|few
CASTPGRDYEQYF
TGTGCCAGCACCCCGGGACGGGACTACGAGCAGTACTTC
>TRBV4-3|TRBD2|TRBJ2-1|NA
CASSQDIREGGEQFF
TGCGCCAGCAGCCAAGATATCCGGGAGGGAGGTGAGCAGTTCTTC
>TRBV7-9|NA|TRBJ2-1|NA
CATLPGALLYNEQFF
TGTGCCACCCTCCCGGGGGCTCTCCTCTACAATGAGCAGTTCTTC
>TRBV30|NA|TRBJ1-1|NA
CAWTGPAGVSAFF
TGTGCCTGGACCGGACCCGCAGGGGTATCAGCTTTCTTT
>TRBV5-8|NA|TRBJ1-1|NA
CASSFPGRFAFF
TGTGCCAGCAGCTTTCCGGGAAGGTTCGCTTTCTTT
>TRBV7-9|TRBD1|TRBJ1-5|NA
CASSLGGQLNQPQHF
TGTGCCAGCAGCTTAGGGGGACAGCTAAATCAGCCCCAGCATTTT
>TRBV6-2/TRBV6-3|NA|TRBJ1-1|NA
CASSYYQNKDTEAFF
TGTGCCAGCAGTTACTATCAGAACAAAGACACTGAAGCTTTCTTT
>TRBV5-5|TRBD1|TRBJ1-5|NA
CASSSGQGSNQPQHF
TGTGCCAGCAGCTCGGGACAGGGGAGCAATCAGCCCCAGCATTTT
>TRBV19|NA|TRBJ1-5|NA
CARHGPPNQPQHF
TGTGCCAGGCATGGGCCCCCCAATCAGCCCCAGCATTTT
>TRBV19|NA|TRBJ1-5|NA
CASRPFGQPQHF
TGTGCCAGCAGGCCGTTTGGGCAGCCCCAGCATTTT
>TRBV19|NA|TRBJ2-3|NA
CASSPLYTDTQYF
TGTGCCAGTAGTCCCCTCTACACAGATACGCAGTATTTT
>TRBV24-1|NA|TRBJ1-2|NA
CAIRTEYGYTF
TGTGCCATCAGGACGGAATATGGCTACACCTTC
>TRBV4-2|NA|TRBJ1-1|NA
CASSQTTRENTEAFF
TGTGCCAGCAGCCAAACCACCCGGGAAAACACTGAAGCTTTCTTT
>TRBV11-2|NA|TRBJ1-5|few
CASSPQTGSNQPQHF
TGTGCCAGCAGCCCGCAGACCGGGAGCAATCAGCCCCAGCATTTT
>TRBV27|NA|TRBJ1-1|NA
CASTNYTEAFF
TGTGCCAGCACCAATTACACTGAAGCTTTCTTT
>TRBV27|TRBD1|TRBJ1-5|NA
CASSWNRGNQPQHF
TGTGCCAGCAGTTGGAACAGGGGGAATCAGCCCCAGCATTTT
>TRBV4-2|NA|TRBJ1-5|NA
CASSQHRGGNQPQHF
TGTGCCAGCAGCCAACATAGAGGGGGCAATCAGCCCCAGCATTTT
>TRBV30|TRBD2|TRBJ2-1|NA
CAWSIAGVGDEQFF
TGTGCCTGGAGTATTGCGGGAGTAGGGGATGAGCAGTTCTTC
>TRBV4-1|NA|TRBJ1-5|NA
CASSFSLAGNQPQHF
TGCGCCAGCAGTTTCAGTTTAGCGGGAAATCAGCCCCAGCATTTT
>TRBV7-9|TRBD1|TRBJ1-1|NA
CASRGTGFTEAFF
TGTGCCAGCAGGGGGACAGGGTTCACTGAAGCTTTCTTT
>TRBV7-3|TRBD1|TRBJ2-3|NA
CASSPGTGSSTDTQYF
TGTGCCAGCAGCCCCGGGACAGGATCTAGCACAGATACGCAGTATTTT
>TRBV6-5|TRBD2|TRBJ2-1|NA
CASTGLAGADEQFF
TGTGCCAGCACAGGGCTAGCGGGAGCGGATGAGCAGTTCTTC
>TRBV4-1|TRBD1|TRBJ1-4|NA
CASSQEPGGWEDKKLFF
TGCGCCAGCAGCCAAGAACCAGGGGGGTGGGAAGACAAAAAACTGTTTTTT
>TRBV6-1|NA|TRBJ2-1|NA
CASRIRESTYNEQFF
TGTGCCAGCAGGATTAGGGAGAGTACCTACAATGAGCAGTTCTTC
>TRBV4-2|NA|TRBJ2-3|few
CASVGHSTDTQYF
TGTGCCAGCGTCGGACATAGCACAGATACGCAGTATTTT
>TRBV5-1|NA|TRBJ2-5|NA
CASRPWPRSGETQYF
TGCGCCAGCAGACCTTGGCCCCGGTCCGGAGAGACCCAGTACTTC
>TRBV12-3/TRBV12-4|NA|TRBJ2-2|NA
CASSSPTGRTGELFF
TGTGCCAGCAGTTCCCCGACAGGCCGTACCGGGGAGCTGTTTTTT
>TRBV6-1|NA|TRBJ2-7|few
CASGWGVYEQYF
TGTGCCAGCGGCTGGGGGGTCTACGAGCAGTACTTC
>TRBV6-5|NA|TRBJ2-1|NA
CASSYSSEGYNEQFF
TGTGCCAGCAGTTACTCGTCGGAGGGCTACAATGAGCAGTTCTTC
>TRBV7-6|NA|TRBJ2-4|NA
CASRKGALRAKNIQYF
TGTGCCAGCAGGAAAGGGGCTCTCCGGGCCAAAAACATTCAGTACTTC
>TRBV6-4|NA|TRBJ2-5|NA
CASSKETQYF
TGTGCCAGCAGTAAAGAGACCCAGTACTTC